Below are 18 T cell receptor beta chains sequenced from a single sample in a study of STAT5B mutations in CD4+ large granular lymphocyte leukemia. Clones were read by immunoSEQ multiplex PCR, and TCRdb kept only the in-frame ones, dropping some. This table holds about 34,000 clones, roughly three quarters found once. The specimen sequenced was CD4+ T cells from blood buffy coats. The receptors were sampled from a human donor in good health.

This rearrangement joins TRBV6-5 to TRBJ1-1; D is unresolved. Trimming shortened V by 0 bases and J by 10 bases, and 15 bases separated the two germline ends. CDR1 is MNHEY and CDR2 is SVGAGI in the germline V gene. This CDR3 contains 14 residues. CDR3 protein: CASSYSRGPGVAFF. CDR3 DNA sequence: TGTGCCAGCAGTTACTCGAGAGGGCCTGGAGTAGCTTTCTTT.

The V and J genes are TRBV4-3 and TRBJ2-7; D is unclear. V lost 0 bases and J lost 2, with 8 bases in between. Germline V lookup: CDR1 LGHNA, CDR2 YSLEER. The CDR3 extends over 14 amino acids. The CDR3 bases are TGCGCCAGCAGCCAAGATCCCCCTACCTACGAGCAGTACTTC. This sequence encodes CASSQDPPTYEQYF.

The V and J genes are TRBV6-1 and TRBJ2-3; TRBD2 matches 7 bases. CDR1 is MNHNS, CDR2 SASEGT, per germline. CDR3 length equals 16 residues. The ends lost 4 bases at V and 2 bases at J; junction bases unmatched: 9. The CDR3 DNA reads TGTGCCAGCAGTGGTCGAGCGGGGTTCACCACAGATACGCAGTATTTT. Translation gives CASSGRAGFTTDTQYF.

In this sample, this clone turned up a few times. This chain connects TRBV19 to TRBJ1-6; 7 bases are shared with TRBD1. Per germline, CDR1 LNHDA and CDR2 SQIVND (reference sequence). The CDR3 contains 14 residues. V lost 3 bases, J lost 9 bases, and 5 bases stayed unmatched. CDR3 bases: TGTGCCAGTAGTATCACAGGGGTCGGTTCACCCCTCCACTTT. It codes for CASSITGVGSPLHF. Based on the CDR3 plus reference TRBV19 and TRBJ1-6, the full variable domain is DGGITQSPKYLFRKEGQNVTLSCEQNLNHDAMYWYRQDPGQGLRLIYYSQIVNDFQKGDIAEGYSVSREKKESFPLTVTSAQKNPTAFYLCASSITGVGSPLHFGNGTRLTVT.

This chain connects TRBV5-1 to TRBJ2-1, with D hard to call. This CDR3 contains 14 residues. The germline V gene has CDR1 SGHRS and CDR2 YFSETQ. The germline V and J ends were trimmed by 0 bases and 4 bases, with 8 bases remaining between them. The DNA for the CDR3 is TGCGCCAGCAGCTTGGGGTCGGGTTACAATGAGCAGTTCTTC. Amino acid sequence: CASSLGSGYNEQFF.

A few counts support this clone. V gene TRBV30 combines with J gene TRBJ1-1; D unresolved. The CDR3 spans 13 residues. In germline, CDR1 is GTSNPN, CDR2 SVGIG (reference sequence). V lost 0 bases and J lost 0, with 5 bases in between. The CDR3 spells CAWSVQMNTEAFF. Here the CDR3 DNA reads TGTGCCTGGAGTGTACAAATGAACACTGAAGCTTTCTTT.

The gene calls are TRBV7-9 and TRBJ1-1; 8 nucleotides align to TRBD1. CDR1 SEHNR and CDR2 FQNEAQ come from the germline V gene (reference sequence). V gave up 3 bases and J gave up 5 bases; unmatched junction bases: 5. This CDR3 region has 14 residues. The CDR3 loop is CASSFGQGGTEAFF. CDR3 sequence (DNA): TGTGCCAGCAGCTTTGGACAGGGAGGAACTGAAGCTTTCTTT. The full variable domain, completed using reference TRBV7-9 and TRBJ1-1, is DTGVSQNPRHKITKRGQNVTFRCDPISEHNRLYWYRQTLGQGPEFLTYFQNEAQLEKSRLLSDRFSAERPKGSFSTLEIQRTEQGDSAMYLCASSFGQGGTEAFFGQGTRLTVV.

V is TRBV2 and J is TRBJ1-3; TRBD1 is a possible D gene (6 bases). This CDR3 has 13 amino acids. Trimming stripped 4 bases from V and 4 bases from J, with 8 bases between. Germline lookup yields CDR1 SNHLY and CDR2 FYNNEI. CDR3 region: CASSADRGNTIYF. The DNA of the CDR3 is TGTGCCAGCAGTGCCGACAGGGGAAACACCATATATTTT.

The chain recombines TRBV12-5 with TRBJ2-7; D ambiguous. The length of the CDR3 is 16 residues. Germline lookup yields CDR1 LGHNT and CDR2 FRNRAP. Trimming pared 0 bases from V and 7 bases from J, leaving 19 bases between. CDR3 amino acids: CASGLVLRLPWDEQYF. CDR3 DNA sequence: TGTGCTAGTGGTTTGGTACTTCGTCTCCCCTGGGATGAGCAGTACTTC.

This chain links TRBV18 with TRBJ2-7, with 7 bases aligning to TRBD2. The CDR3 covers 14 residues. Germline lookup yields CDR1 KGHSH and CDR2 LQKENI. The V and J ends lost 1 base and 2 bases, in that order; junction bases with no gene match: 2. The CDR3 region has the DNA TGTGCCAGCTCACCACGGGGGGGAACCTACGAGCAGTACTTC. It specifies CASSPRGGTYEQYF.

The sample holds one count of this clone. The V and J genes are TRBV7-2 and TRBJ1-4; D is possibly TRBD1 (5 bases). The CDR3 is made up of 16 amino acids. The V gene's germline CDR1 is SGHTA and CDR2 FQGNSA. Between the trimmed V and J ends, which lost 0 bases and 7 bases, there was a span of 15 bases. As DNA, the CDR3 is TGTGCCAGCAGCTTAGCGAGGGGCAGGGTGGGTGAAAAACTGTTTTTT. It translates to CASSLARGRVGEKLFF.

This clone was seen more than once but under ten times. This chain connects TRBV12-5 to TRBJ1-5; unclear D gene. The CDR3 has 14 amino acids. The germline V gene encodes CDR1 LGHNT and CDR2 FRNRAP. V dropped 1 base and J dropped 7 bases, with 11 bases sitting between them. For the CDR3, the DNA is TGTGCTAGTGGTTTGGGTATTCGGGAGCAGCCCCAGCATTTT. Translated, it gives CASGLGIREQPQHF.

The chain employs TRBV2 and TRBJ1-3; D gene uncertain. CDR1 and CDR2 (germline): SNHLY, FYNNEI. This CDR3 is built from 15 residues. Trimming took 5 bases from V and 0 from J, leaving 11 bases between them. The DNA for the CDR3 is TGTGCCAGCAGTTCCAGTTCGGGCTCTGGAAACACCATATATTTT. Translated: CASSSSSGSGNTIYF.

The V call is TRBV4-1, the J call TRBJ1-4, with 7 bases lining up with TRBD1. V was clipped by 6 bases and J by 7 bases; unmatched bases: 11. The CDR3 length is 15 residues. CDR1 and CDR2 (germline): MGHRA, YSYEKL. The CDR3 is CASSRQGVIGEKLFF. CDR3 DNA sequence: TGCGCCAGCAGTCGCCAGGGGGTGATCGGTGAAAAACTGTTTTTT.

This clone was found a few times. The chain recombines TRBV18 with TRBJ1-1; D gene ambiguous. Trimming removed 1 base at V and 1 base at J, with 7 bases between. Germline V gene data show CDR1 as KGHSH and CDR2 as LQKENI. The CDR3 consists of 14 residues. In DNA, the CDR3 is TGTGCCAGCTCACCACGGGAGGGGAACACTGAAGCTTTCTTT. Its translation: CASSPREGNTEAFF.

This clone was seen only once. The chain recombines TRBV2 with TRBJ1-5; a possible D gene is TRBD1 (6 bases). This CDR3 has 15 residues. Germline CDR1 is SNHLY and CDR2 is FYNNEI. Trimming took 3 bases from V and 2 from J, leaving 11 bases between them. The DNA of the CDR3 is TGTGCCAGCAGTGAGGGGAGGGGGGGCAATCAGCCCCAGCATTTT. Translation gives CASSEGRGGNQPQHF.

The chain couples TRBV9 to TRBJ2-5; 7 nucleotides align to TRBD2. The J segment lost 1 base and the V segment lost 2 bases, leaving 8 bases of the junction unmatched. The CDR3 has 16 residues. The germline gives CDR1 SGDLS, CDR2 YYNGEE. This CDR3 is CASSVSPGTTQETQYF. CDR3 nucleotide sequence: TGTGCCAGCAGCGTTTCCCCCGGGACTACCCAAGAGACCCAGTACTTC.

The gene calls are TRBV6-6 and TRBJ1-6; D is perhaps TRBD1 (5 bases). V lost 8 bases, J lost 0 bases, and 8 bases lay in between. The CDR3 runs to 14 residues. Per germline, CDR1 MNHNY and CDR2 SVGAGI (reference sequence). For the CDR3, the DNA is TGTGCCAGCGGGGCGAGCTCCTATAATTCACCCCTCCACTTT. Protein: CASGASSYNSPLHF.